The 10 T cell receptor beta chains listed next were all sequenced from one sample in a study of blood T cell repertoires in COVID-19. Assay: immunoSEQ multiplex PCR; the TCRdb copy retains only in-frame clones and omits some. The sample lists around 300,000 clones; more than 75% were seen once. The sample comprised peripheral blood. All receptors come from a woman in her twenties or thirties who had recovered from COVID-19.

V and J are TRBV5-6 and TRBJ1-2, with 10 bases lining up with TRBD1. V shed 3 bases, J shed 8 bases, and the junction held 13 bases outside the gene matches. The CDR3 loop spans 16 amino acids. Looked up from germline, CDR1 is SGHDT and CDR2 is YYEEEE. Written as DNA, the CDR3 is TGTGCCAGCAGCTCGCGGACTGACAGGGGGCACGGGGGCTACACCTTC. It is translated as CASSSRTDRGHGGYTF.

The gene calls are TRBV7-9 and TRBJ1-5; D not certain. The germline V and J ends were trimmed by 5 bases and 3 bases, with 5 bases remaining between them. The CDR3 loop spans 12 amino acids. Germline V gives CDR1 SEHNR, CDR2 FQNEAQ (reference sequence). CDR3 DNA sequence: TGTGCCAGCAGCCGGGACAATCAGCCCCAGCATTTT. Translating gives CASSRDNQPQHF.

The V gene is TRBV5-1, the J gene TRBJ2-2; possibly TRBD1 for D (5 bases). The CDR3 consists of 15 residues. The V and J ends lost 6 bases and 1 base respectively, with 13 bases between them. Germline CDR1 SGHRS, CDR2 YFSETQ. The CDR3 region has the DNA TGCGCCAGCATGTTAGGCCAGGGGAACACCGGGGAGCTGTTTTTT. Protein: CASMLGQGNTGELFF.

The chain employs TRBV6-5 and TRBJ1-2; weak D call: TRBD1 (5 bases). V gave up 6 bases and J gave up 8 bases, with 16 bases separating them. The CDR3 runs 13 residues. Germline loops: CDR1 MNHEY, CDR2 SVGAGI. In DNA form, the CDR3 reads TGTGCCAGCAGAAGCAGGGTAGTTGAGGGCTACACCTTC. This encodes CASRSRVVEGYTF.

The V gene is TRBV3-1 (or the pseudogene TRBV3-2), the J gene TRBJ2-2, with 9 positions matching TRBD2. There are 17 residues in the CDR3. With V trimmed by 0 bases and J by 2 bases, 4 bases remained unmatched. In germline, CDR1 is LGHDT, CDR2 YNNKEL (reference sequence). Here the CDR3 DNA reads TGTGCCAGCAGCCAAGAGACTAGCGGATTTAACACCGGGGAGCTGTTTTTT. This sequence encodes CASSQETSGFNTGELFF.

This clone was seen a handful of times. The V call is TRBV18, the J call TRBJ2-1; 7 positions agree with TRBD2. CDR1 is KGHSH, CDR2 LQKENI, per germline. This CDR3 has 15 amino acids. The junction had 10 bases not matched to a gene; V was cut back by 8 bases and J by 3 bases. CDR3 bases: TGTGCCAGCCTCGGGGATCTAGCGGACTACAATGAGCAGTTCTTC. As protein: CASLGDLADYNEQFF.

With regard to this clone: It is unclear where the CDR3 begins or ends on the DNA, so no DNA is shown, and the CDR3 is as TCRdb lists it. V gene TRBV3-1 (or the pseudogene TRBV3-2) combines with J gene TRBJ2-5; the D call of TRBD1 is as the table states it, not checked on the DNA. In germline, CDR1 is LGHDT, CDR2 YNNKEL (reference sequence). A total of 14 residues make up the CDR3, ends included. The CDR3 is CASSQDLVGTGTDF.

The chain links TRBV15 to TRBJ2-2; no reliable D call. Germline V gives CDR1 LNHNV, CDR2 YYDKDF (reference sequence). The CDR3 is 14 residues long. V shed 2 bases and J shed 0 bases, with 4 bases lying between them. CDR3 sequence reads: CATSRLANTGELFF. The CDR3 DNA reads TGTGCCACCAGCAGACTAGCGAACACCGGGGAGCTGTTTTTT.

This clone was observed a few times. This chain uses TRBV19 with TRBJ1-6; D perhaps matches TRBD1 (6 bases). The CDR3 sequence is 16 residues long. Germline assignment: CDR1 LNHDA and CDR2 SQIVND (reference sequence). Trimming shortened V by 2 bases and J by 10 bases, and 18 bases separated the two germline ends. As DNA, the CDR3 is TGTGCCAGTAGTATAAAGGGCACAGGGATGAGATCACCCCTCCACTTT. This encodes CASSIKGTGMRSPLHF.

The chain joins TRBV7-9 to TRBJ2-1; TRBD2 matches at 9 bases. The V and J ends lost 5 bases and 4 bases, in that order; junction bases with no gene match: 12. The CDR3 spans 17 residues. Germline loops: CDR1 SEHNR, CDR2 FQNEAQ (reference sequence). CDR3 bases: TGTGCCAGCAGCACCCTAGAGGCTAGCGGGAATTACAATGAGCAGTTCTTC. This sequence encodes CASSTLEASGNYNEQFF.